The sequence of this T cell receptor beta chain was determined in a study of T cell responses to AZD1222 COVID-19 vaccine (dated by TCRdb to 2020 to 2022). Background for the entire study: TCR sequencing covered roughly 230 trial participants: some 210 given two doses of AZD1222 and about 26 given two doses of MenACWY control vaccine. Enrollment into the trials was organized by age into subgroups of 18-55, 56-69 and 70-plus years, and those subgroups contained approximately 150, 30 and 60 TCR-sequenced participants, respectively.

About this clone: Its binding antigen is unknown. No base-level quality is on record; no much larger clone is a single base apart.

Its CDR3 holds 14 amino acids, cysteine through phenylalanine. Only CDR3 DNA remains: 42 bases, in frame from the first base. V and J lose 3 bases and 7 bases, and a span of 13 bases separates them. From a lookup of the germline V gene (reference sequence), CDR1 and CDR2 are MNHEY and SMNVEV. Overall results and qualifications from the work: The whole spike protein was spanned by vaccine-associated CD4 TCRs, and dominant responses were seen in regions 160-218 and 743-854. Conclusions about previously exposed vaccinees were limited because only six AZD1222 recipients were SARS-CoV-2 seropositive at baseline. Because no samples from the day 14 peak response were available, repertoires could be characterized only after the peak T cell response. Most participants were white British and females outnumbered males, and the authors suggested that clonal diversity may have been underestimated. The 56-69-year group was small, and its depth increase did not reach significance, likely because of low power. Spike-specific TCR breadth and depth rose significantly after two AZD1222 doses compared with day 0 and with MenACWY recipients. Reportedly, close to half of the unique spike-specific TCRs recognized epitopes lying outside the regions that are mutated in the B.1.351 and B.1.1.7 variants.

Per the publication, the time point label means: about 28 days (+/-7) after the second vaccine dose. Because spike-specific TCR depth and breadth did not differ between the two schedules, AZD1222 recipients who got a second dose at roughly 4 weeks were pooled with those who got a second dose at roughly 12 weeks. Vaccinee samples came from UK trials COV001 and COV002, including a single-blind randomized controlled phase 2/3 trial of AZD1222 (ChAdOx1 nCoV-19) in healthy adults. For TCRbeta chain sequencing, PBMC samples were collected from trial participants at day 0 and at day 28 after the second dose. The CDR3 regions of human TCRbeta chains were analyzed by immunosequencing. Per the original workflow: TCRs in the repertoires were compared against a reference library of SARS-CoV-2-specific TCRs that had been generated with the MIRA antigen-specificity platform. Breadth was defined as the fraction of unique TCRs that were SARS-CoV-2-associated. Depth was defined as the fraction of total T cells that were SARS-CoV-2-associated. Using the MIRA data, each spike-specific TCR was mapped to the spike region that the TCR reacts to and placed in a CD4 or CD8 class. Log10-transformed breadth and depth values were compared by one-way ANOVA with Sidak's multiple comparisons tests. Here the immuneACCESS table is served through TCRdb, limited to in-frame sequences with V and J called. Missing clones are a known gap in these copies; in checked studies unresolved V genes cover under half, and the rest lacks a known reason. That table furnishes V, J and clone size, whereas the DNA furnished D and trimming. The sample data list 150,000 to 250,000 clones, and about 89% of these were observed just once. The ten top clones hold 3.4% of the sample.

The receptor was derived from an adult who received the AZD1222 COVID-19 vaccine. The source was peripheral blood, collected 28 days after the second AZD1222 dose. This receptor chain uses TRBV27 and TRBJ2-4, with the D gene possibly TRBD1 or TRBD2, each one fitting 5 bases. The nucleotides are TGTGCCAGCAGTTTCCGAGGGGAAGGGAACATTCAGTACTTC. This sequence encodes CASSFRGEGNIQYF.